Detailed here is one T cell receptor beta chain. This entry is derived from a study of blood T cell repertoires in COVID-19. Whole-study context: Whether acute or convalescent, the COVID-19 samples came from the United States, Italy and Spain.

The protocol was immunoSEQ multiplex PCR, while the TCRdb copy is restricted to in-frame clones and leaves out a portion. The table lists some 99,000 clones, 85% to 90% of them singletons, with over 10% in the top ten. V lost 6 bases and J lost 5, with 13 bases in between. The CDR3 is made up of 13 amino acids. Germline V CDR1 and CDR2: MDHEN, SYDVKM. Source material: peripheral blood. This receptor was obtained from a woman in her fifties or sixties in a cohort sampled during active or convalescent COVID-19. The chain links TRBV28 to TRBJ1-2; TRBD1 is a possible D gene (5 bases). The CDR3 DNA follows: TGTGCCAGCAGCACGCCGGGACTGTATGGCTACACCTTC. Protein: CASSTPGLYGYTF.